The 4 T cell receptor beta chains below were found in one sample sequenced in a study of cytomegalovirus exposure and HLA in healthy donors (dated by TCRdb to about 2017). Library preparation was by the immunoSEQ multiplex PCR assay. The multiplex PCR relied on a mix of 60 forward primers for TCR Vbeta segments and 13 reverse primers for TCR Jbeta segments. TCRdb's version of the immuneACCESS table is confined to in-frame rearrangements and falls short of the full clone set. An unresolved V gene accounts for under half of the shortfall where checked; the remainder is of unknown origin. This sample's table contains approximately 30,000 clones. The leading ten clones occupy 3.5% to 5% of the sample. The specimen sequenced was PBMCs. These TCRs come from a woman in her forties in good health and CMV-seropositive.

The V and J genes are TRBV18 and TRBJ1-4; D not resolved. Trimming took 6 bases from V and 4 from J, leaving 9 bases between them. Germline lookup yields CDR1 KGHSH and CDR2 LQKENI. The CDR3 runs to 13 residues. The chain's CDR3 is CASSRASNEKLFF. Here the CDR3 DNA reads TGTGCCAGCTCGCGGGCCAGTAATGAAAAACTGTTTTTT. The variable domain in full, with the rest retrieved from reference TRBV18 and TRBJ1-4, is NAGVMQNPRHLVRRRGQEARLRCSPMKGHSHVYWYRQLPEEGLKFMVYLQKENIIDESGMPKERFSAEFPKEGPSILRIQQVVRGDSAAYFCASSRASNEKLFFGSGTQLSVL.

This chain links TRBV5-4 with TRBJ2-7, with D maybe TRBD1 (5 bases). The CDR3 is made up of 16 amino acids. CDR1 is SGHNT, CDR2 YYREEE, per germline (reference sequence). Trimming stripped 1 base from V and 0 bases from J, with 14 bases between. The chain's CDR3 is CASSLRGGRASYEQYF. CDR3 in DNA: TGTGCCAGCAGCTTGAGGGGCGGCAGGGCCTCCTACGAGCAGTACTTC. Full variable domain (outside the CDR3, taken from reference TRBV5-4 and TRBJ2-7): ETGVTQSPTHLIKTRGQQVTLRCSSQSGHNTVSWYQQALGQGPQFIFQYYREEENGRGNFPPRFSGLQFPNYSSELNVNALELDDSALYLCASSLRGGRASYEQYFGPGTRLTVT.

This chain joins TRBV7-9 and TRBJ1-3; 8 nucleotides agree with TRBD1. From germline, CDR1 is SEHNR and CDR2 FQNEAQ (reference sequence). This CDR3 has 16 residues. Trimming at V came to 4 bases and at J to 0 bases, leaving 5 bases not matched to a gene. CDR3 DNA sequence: TGTGCCAGCAGCTCAGCGGGACAGGACTCTGGAAACACCATATATTTT. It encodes CASSSAGQDSGNTIYF.

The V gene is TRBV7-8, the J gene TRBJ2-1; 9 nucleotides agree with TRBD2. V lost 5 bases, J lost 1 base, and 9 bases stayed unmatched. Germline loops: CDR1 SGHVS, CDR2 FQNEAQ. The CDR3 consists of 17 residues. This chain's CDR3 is CASSPRLAGGSYNEQFF. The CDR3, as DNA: TGTGCCAGCAGCCCGCGCCTCGCGGGAGGGTCCTACAATGAGCAGTTCTTC.